This T cell receptor (beta chain) appears in the sequencing data of a study of spatial heterogeneity in lung cancer. About the study: Donation came from roughly 72 patients with untreated early-stage non-small cell lung cancer.

Study results and limitations: Ubiquitous expanded tumor TCRs appeared in blood more at resection than follow-up.

Germline V gene lookup returns CDR1 DFQATT and CDR2 SNEGSKA (reference sequence). The CDR3 sequence is 14 residues long. Between the trimmed V and J ends, which lost 0 bases and 0 bases, there was a span of 8 bases. Every TCR cDNA molecule carried a tag that served as a unique molecular identifier. TCRdb used MiXCR to reprocess the 5' RACE reads, holding one entry per CDR3 protein. Of under 150,000 distinct CDR3 sequences listed, about 10% are singletons. This clonotype was picked up many times. The target antigen is unknown. Time point noted: blood at routine non-recurrence follow-up after resection. Unsorted whole RNA samples from tumor, nontumor lung or frozen PBMC were sequenced.

The clonotype originates from a female donor with early-stage non-small cell lung cancer. The sequencing here drew on PBMCs, taken at follow-up. The rearrangement joins TRBV20-1 to TRBJ1-1; D call uncertain. In DNA, the CDR3 is TGCAGTGCTAGAGAGGACGGTGTGAACACTGAAGCTTTCTTT. Translation: CSAREDGVNTEAFF.